This T cell receptor (beta chain) originates from a study of cytomegalovirus exposure and HLA in healthy donors. Donors in the study were healthy people who gave bone marrow. The CDR3 runs to 14 residues. The germline gives CDR1 KGHSH, CDR2 LQKENI. It was with 60 Vbeta and 13 Jbeta primers that the PCR ran. The table came from immunoSEQ multiplex PCR; TCRdb's copy has only in-frame clones and leaves some out. This table holds about 110,000 clones, roughly 82% found once. Note on this clone: Its antigen is undetermined.

Study outcomes and limitations: A prior analysis recorded that most TCR beta V segments were productive about 87% or about 30% of the time.

The gene calls are TRBV18 and TRBJ2-5; tentative D call: TRBD1 (5 bases). With the DNA end fitting TRBJ2-7 better, the J assignment may be wrong. The clonotype comes from a male donor in good health and CMV-seronegative. Sequenced input: PBMCs. This chain's CDR3 is CASSLEAGLYEQYF. The CDR3 nucleotides read TGTGCCAGCTCACTCGAGGCAGGGCTCTACGAGCAGTACTTC.